This T cell receptor (beta chain) was sequenced in a study of blood T cell repertoires in COVID-19. Across the study: COVID-19 samples, acute and convalescent, were from the United States, Italy and Spain. Sample material is recorded as cDNA or gDNA derived from T cells, B-cell-depleted T cells, or PBMCs.

Per the original methods: Reference gene primer amplification in the assay estimated nucleated cell counts. Assay: immunoSEQ multiplex PCR; the TCRdb copy retains only in-frame clones and omits some. V, J and clone size are those of that table, while D and trimming were read from the DNA. This table holds 300,000 to 450,000 clones, around 87% found once. The sample consisted of peripheral blood. The clonotype was recovered from a human donor in a cohort sampled during active COVID-19.

CDR3 DNA sequence: TGTGCCAGCAGTTCCCCGGCGGACAGAGGCTACACCTTC. Translated, it gives CASSSPADRGYTF. This chain links TRBV28 with TRBJ1-2; possibly TRBD1 for D (6 bases). Germline V lookup: CDR1 MDHEN, CDR2 SYDVKM. The CDR3 totals 13 residues. The V and J ends lost 4 bases and 8 bases respectively, with 14 bases between them.